This T cell receptor beta chain was found in a study of graft-versus-host responses after intestinal transplantation. Study at large: Transplantation in recipients was multivisceral, liver-intestinal, or isolated intestinal. Uniformly, recipients were administered anti-thymocyte globulin induction with subsequent tacrolimus and steroids for roughly three years.

Points on this clone: What it binds is not known.

Repertoires were generated with immunoSEQ multiplex PCR, while TCRdb's copy carries only in-frame clones and drops some. This sample has 13,000 to 15,000 clones, with roughly 82% found just once. Study-wide findings and caveats: Early after transplant, HvG declines were associated with peak levels of circulating GvH clones.

The authors processed graft tissue to release intraepithelial and lamina propria lymphocytes. Germline V lookup: CDR1 MNHNY, CDR2 SVGAGI (reference sequence). The CDR3 is made up of 16 amino acids. V dropped 6 bases and J dropped 3; count of bases not matched to a gene: 8. The source is a human patient who received an intestinal transplant, so some T cells may come from the graft donor. The chain links TRBV6-6 to TRBJ2-5; 12 bases match TRBD2. The sample consisted of ileum tissue, taken 27 days after intestinal transplant. This chain's CDR3 is CASSQRLAGVKETQYF. CDR3 DNA: TGTGCCAGCAGCCAGCGACTAGCGGGGGTAAAAGAGACCCAGTACTTC.